The 10 T cell receptor beta chains reported below all come from one sample, sequenced in a study of cytomegalovirus exposure and HLA in healthy donors. Both 60 Vbeta primers and 13 Jbeta primers went into the PCR. Generated by immunoSEQ multiplex PCR, the TCRdb table keeps only in-frame clones and is missing some. The repertoire holds approximately 160,000 clones, with 77% as singletons. The specimen sequenced was PBMCs. All receptors derive from a woman in her 40s in good health and CMV-seropositive.

The V and J genes are TRBV6-5 and TRBJ1-1; D gene ambiguous. V lost 4 bases, J lost 5 bases, and 11 bases lay in between. Germline CDR1 MNHEY, CDR2 SVGAGI. This CDR3 spans 13 amino acids. CDR3 amino acids: CASSSPRGTEAFF. The DNA of the CDR3 is TGTGCCAGCAGTTCCCCGCGGGGTACTGAAGCTTTCTTT.

This chain links TRBV29-1 with TRBJ2-7; TRBD2 matches 8 bases. The CDR3 extends over 13 amino acids. Germline V CDR1 and CDR2: SQVTM, ANQGSEA. V shed 4 bases and J 1 base; nucleotides not matched to a gene: 3. As DNA, the CDR3 is TGCAGCGTTGCCCCTAGCGGGTCCTACGAGCAGTACTTC. Residues: CSVAPSGSYEQYF.

The V gene is TRBV6-1, the J gene TRBJ1-2, with 7 nucleotides matching TRBD1. V trimming: 8 bases; J trimming: 7 bases; junction bases outside the gene matches: 10. CDR1 and CDR2 from the germline V gene are MNHNS and SASEGT. This CDR3 contains 13 residues. CDR3: CASLPGQGGGYTF. The CDR3 DNA sequence: TGTGCCAGCCTGCCCGGGCAGGGGGGTGGCTACACCTTC.

The V gene is TRBV2, the J gene TRBJ1-2, with D perhaps matching TRBD1 (6 bases). The V gene lost 11 bases and the J gene lost 7 bases, with 17 bases spanning the gap. CDR3 length: 12 residues. In germline, CDR1 is SNHLY, CDR2 FYNNEI. This chain's CDR3 is CAGKTGGFGYTF. DNA for the CDR3: TGTGCCGGAAAGACAGGCGGGTTTGGCTACACCTTC.

This clone was seen a single time. This chain connects TRBV7-9 to TRBJ2-7; D uncertain. V dropped 5 bases and J dropped 0 bases, with 17 bases sitting between them. Germline CDR1 reads SEHNR; CDR2 reads FQNEAQ (reference sequence). This CDR3 comprises 16 residues. This CDR3 reads CASSPPIETPSYEQYF. The CDR3 nucleotides are TGTGCCAGCAGCCCTCCGATTGAGACACCCTCCTACGAGCAGTACTTC.

The rearrangement joins TRBV27 to TRBJ2-2; D gene uncertain. Germline V CDR1 and CDR2: MNHEY, SMNVEV (reference sequence). The CDR3 sequence is 12 residues long. Trimming stripped 2 bases from V and 7 bases from J, with 5 bases between. CDR3 in amino acids: CASSLVDGELFF. The CDR3 DNA reads TGTGCCAGCAGTTTAGTAGACGGGGAGCTGTTTTTT.

The V and J genes are TRBV7-8 and TRBJ2-3, with a weak D call TRBD1 (5 bases). The CDR3 covers 13 residues. CDR1 SGHVS and CDR2 FQNEAQ come from the germline V gene. The ends were cut back, 7 bases at V and 4 bases at J, with 12 bases in the middle. CDR3 sequence reads: CASTAGLADTQYF. The CDR3, as DNA: TGTGCCAGCACCGCAGGGTTGGCAGATACGCAGTATTTT.

The V gene is TRBV5-4, the J gene TRBJ1-3, with D unclear. V gave up 0 bases and J gave up 3 bases, with 10 bases separating them. Germline loops: CDR1 SGHNT, CDR2 YYREEE (reference sequence). The CDR3 contains 15 residues. The CDR3 DNA reads TGTGCCAGCAGCTTGGATACGGGAATTGGAAACACCATATATTTT. Encoded protein: CASSLDTGIGNTIYF.

This clone came up a few times. The chain uses TRBV5-8 and TRBJ1-1; unclear D gene. V gave up 1 base and J gave up 1 base, with 11 bases separating them. In germline, CDR1 is SGHTS, CDR2 YDEGEE. This CDR3 contains 15 residues. CDR3 sequence reads: CASSLWQVPNTEAFF. The CDR3 DNA is TGTGCCAGCAGCTTGTGGCAGGTCCCGAACACTGAAGCTTTCTTT.

The V gene is TRBV5-4, the J gene TRBJ2-6; D unclear. CDR1 and CDR2 from the germline V gene are SGHNT and YYREEE (reference sequence). Trimming took off 1 base at V and 0 bases at J, with 5 bases between the two ends. CDR3 size: 15 residues. This CDR3 is CASSLKLSGANVLTF. The CDR3 region has the DNA TGTGCCAGCAGCTTGAAACTCTCTGGGGCCAACGTCCTGACTTTC.